Included here is one TCR beta chain sequence, with context. The record originates from a study of blood T cell repertoires in COVID-19. Looking at the study overall: The United States, Italy and Spain supplied acute and convalescent COVID-19 samples. T cells, B-cell-depleted T cells, or PBMCs provided the cDNA or gDNA that served as material.

In the original processing: Nucleated cell number was recorded as an estimate derived from reference gene primer amplification. TCRdb keeps only in-frame clones here, not all; method: immunoSEQ multiplex PCR. V and J calls plus clone size are reproduced from that table; the DNA served to infer D and trimming. The table lists approximately 120,000 clones, about three quarters of them singletons. This CDR3 contains 16 residues. Trimming took 2 bases from V and 0 from J, leaving 14 bases between them. Germline V gives CDR1 MDHEN, CDR2 SYDVKM. The sequenced material came from peripheral blood. The receptor was isolated from a human donor in a cohort sampled during active or convalescent COVID-19. J is TRBJ2-7 and V is TRBV28, with a tentative D call TRBD2 (6 bases). In DNA form, the CDR3 reads TGTGCCAGCAGTTTAGAGGTCTACGGGGGCTCCTACGAGCAGTACTTC. It yields the protein CASSLEVYGGSYEQYF.